One sample yielded the 25 T cell receptor beta chains listed below, sequenced in a study of blood T cell repertoires in COVID-19. The data were produced by immunoSEQ multiplex PCR, yet TCRdb's version contains in-frame clones alone and is incomplete. The table records a few hundred thousand clones, around 89% of them present only once. Sample: peripheral blood. Receptors were obtained from a woman aged 55-69 years with COVID-19, enrolled during active disease.

The chain is built from TRBV2 and TRBJ1-2; maybe TRBD1 (5 bases). Germline V gene data show CDR1 as SNHLY and CDR2 as FYNNEI. The length of the CDR3 is 14 residues. V was trimmed by 9 bases and J by 2 bases, leaving 16 bases between them. The CDR3 here is CASQGTHDNYGYTF. As DNA, the CDR3 is TGTGCCAGTCAAGGGACTCACGACAACTATGGCTACACCTTC.

The chain has TRBV7-8 and TRBJ2-2; 11 bases agree with TRBD1. The V gene's germline CDR1 is SGHVS and CDR2 FQNEAQ. The CDR3 covers 14 residues. J was trimmed by 7 bases and V by 3 bases; bases with no gene match: 1. The CDR3 sequence is CASSLGQGVGELFF. CDR3 sequence (DNA): TGTGCCAGCAGCTTGGGACAGGGGGTCGGGGAGCTGTTTTTT.

This chain joins TRBV7-2 and TRBJ2-5; 8 bases line up with TRBD1. After removal of 5 bases from V and 4 bases from J, the junction contained 6 bases not matched to a gene. The CDR3 is 14 amino acids. Germline V gene lookup returns CDR1 SGHTA and CDR2 FQGNSA. CDR3 residues: CASSRTGKGETQYF. The CDR3 DNA is TGTGCCAGCAGCCGGACAGGGAAGGGAGAGACCCAGTACTTC.

The genes are TRBV30 and TRBJ2-1; D is unclear. The CDR3 totals 11 residues. Germline CDR1 GTSNPN, CDR2 SVGIG (reference sequence). V was clipped by 2 bases and J by 8 bases, with 7 bases between them. DNA of the CDR3: TGTGCCTGGAGTTTAACATATGAGCAGTTCTTC. Translated: CAWSLTYEQFF. The whole variable domain, filled in from reference TRBV30 and TRBJ2-1, reads SQTIHQWPATLVQPVGSPLSLECTVEGTSNPNLYWYRQAAGRGLQLLFYSVGIGQISSEVPQNLSASRPQDRQFILSSKKLLLSDSGFYLCAWSLTYEQFFGPGTRLTVL.

V gene TRBV18 combines with J gene TRBJ1-4; D remains unclear. V lost 5 bases to trimming and J lost 0 bases, with 4 bases between them. The CDR3 contains 13 residues. Germline V gene data show CDR1 as KGHSH and CDR2 as LQKENI. CDR3 residues: CASSSATNEKLFF. CDR3 sequence (DNA): TGTGCCAGCTCATCTGCAACTAATGAAAAACTGTTTTTT.

The rearrangement links TRBV5-6 to TRBJ1-1; TRBD1 is a possible D gene (5 bases). CDR1 is SGHDT, CDR2 YYEEEE, per germline. V lost 1 base to trimming and J lost 0 bases, with 7 bases between them. The CDR3 is 14 residues long. This CDR3 reads CASSLYRLNTEAFF. In DNA, the CDR3 is TGTGCCAGCAGCTTGTACAGGCTGAACACTGAAGCTTTCTTT.

CDR3 sequence reads: CASSRASYSGELFF. For the CDR3, the DNA is TGTGCCAGCAGCCGCGCTAGCTACTCCGGGGAGCTGTTTTTT. The gene calls are TRBV7-3 and TRBJ2-2; D is perhaps TRBD2 (5 bases). The CDR3 spans 14 residues. Trimming removed 5 bases from V and 6 bases from J, with 13 bases in between. Germline V lookup: CDR1 SGHTA, CDR2 FQGTGA.

The gene calls are TRBV13 and TRBJ1-3; no clear D gene. The length of the CDR3 is 13 residues. V was pared by 7 bases and J by 2 bases, with 9 bases between. Germline loops: CDR1 PRHDT, CDR2 FYEKMQ (reference sequence). Here the CDR3 reads CASKWGAGNTIYF. DNA of the CDR3: TGTGCCAGCAAATGGGGAGCTGGAAACACCATATATTTT.

CDR3 sequence reads: CASSRGGMSSYNEQFF. CDR3 nucleotides: TGTGCCAGCAGCCGCGGGGGGATGAGCTCCTACAATGAGCAGTTCTTC. J is TRBJ2-1 and V is TRBV5-4; 8 bases line up with TRBD2. Trimming took 4 bases from V and 0 from J; bases not matched to a gene: 6. Germline V gene sequence: CDR1 SGHNT, CDR2 YYREEE (reference sequence). This CDR3 has 16 amino acids.

This clone was seen just once. The chain recombines TRBV6-6 with TRBJ1-2; a possible D gene is TRBD1 (6 bases). The CDR3 covers 16 residues. V was trimmed by 6 bases and J by 1 base, leaving 18 bases between them. From germline, CDR1 is MNHNY and CDR2 SVGAGI (reference sequence). DNA for the CDR3: TGTGCCAGCAGGGGCCAGGGGACAAATTTTAACTATGGCTACACCTTC. Translated, it gives CASRGQGTNFNYGYTF.

The CDR3 DNA reads as TGTGCCAGCAGTCTGGACACCCTTACGCAGTATTTT. Its translation: CASSLDTLTQYF. V is TRBV27 and J is TRBJ2-3, with a weak D call TRBD1 (5 bases). The V gene's germline CDR1 is MNHEY and CDR2 SMNVEV (reference sequence). Trimming left V 5 bases short and J 8 bases short, with 11 bases between. This CDR3 has 12 residues.

The rearrangement uses TRBV5-4 and TRBJ2-3; 7 bases fit TRBD1. The CDR3 sequence is 14 residues long. CDR1 is SGHNT and CDR2 is YYREEE in the germline V gene (reference sequence). V dropped 3 bases and J dropped 5; count of bases not matched to a gene: 6. CDR3 nucleotide sequence: TGTGCCAGCAGCTCACGACAGGGTGGAGATACGCAGTATTTT. Translated, it gives CASSSRQGGDTQYF.

The V call is TRBV7-3, the J call TRBJ1-2; D remains ambiguous. Trimming removed 5 bases from V and 3 bases from J, with 10 bases in between. The length of the CDR3 is 13 residues. Germline assignment: CDR1 SGHTA and CDR2 FQGTGA. The CDR3 loop is CASSPDKHYGYTF. Written as DNA, the CDR3 is TGTGCCAGCAGCCCTGACAAGCACTATGGCTACACCTTC.

This chain uses TRBV12-3 or TRBV12-4 with TRBJ1-2, with 7 bases aligning to TRBD1. J was trimmed by 4 bases and V by 5 bases; bases with no gene match: 4. The CDR3 consists of 13 residues. This CDR3 reads CASSRDSLYGYTF. The DNA for the CDR3 is TGTGCCAGCAGTCGGGACAGCCTCTATGGCTACACCTTC.

The chain uses TRBV19 and TRBJ2-1; tentative D call: TRBD1 (6 bases). The germline V and J ends were trimmed by 9 bases and 3 bases, with 12 bases remaining between them. The CDR3 sequence is 13 residues long. Germline V gene data show CDR1 as LNHDA and CDR2 as SQIVND (reference sequence). CDR3 sequence: CASEDRIYNEQFF. The CDR3 coding sequence is TGTGCCAGCGAAGACAGGATCTACAATGAGCAGTTCTTC.

The chain joins TRBV5-1 to TRBJ1-5, with D possibly being TRBD1 (5 bases). The V gene lost 4 bases and the J gene lost 0 bases, with 11 bases spanning the gap. CDR3 length: 15 residues. Germline assignment: CDR1 SGHRS and CDR2 YFSETQ. The CDR3 protein is CASSPSGDSNQPQHF. In DNA form, the CDR3 reads TGCGCCAGCAGCCCATCGGGGGATAGCAATCAGCCCCAGCATTTT.

The rearrangement uses TRBV7-8 and TRBJ1-2, with TRBD1 as a possible D gene (6 bases). V gave up 5 bases and J gave up 1 base, with 8 bases separating them. The germline CDR1 and CDR2 sequences are SGHVS and FQNEAQ. The length of the CDR3 is 13 residues. In DNA, the CDR3 is TGTGCCAGCAGCGCACAGGGTAACTATGGCTACACCTTC. As protein: CASSAQGNYGYTF.

This rearrangement joins TRBV19 to TRBJ1-5, with TRBD1 identical over 7 bases. Looked up from germline, CDR1 is LNHDA and CDR2 is SQIVND (reference sequence). This CDR3 has 14 amino acids. V lost 6 bases, J lost 8 bases, and 10 bases stayed unmatched. In nucleotides, the CDR3 is TGTGCCAGTAGGAGACAGGGCGGGTTTGAGCCCCAGCATTTT. As protein: CASRRQGGFEPQHF.

The chain carries TRBV2 and TRBJ2-3, with D possibly being TRBD2 (6 bases). V lost 0 bases and J 4 bases, leaving 11 bases between the germline ends. The CDR3 contains 15 residues. Per germline, CDR1 SNHLY and CDR2 FYNNEI. CDR3 DNA: TGTGCCAGCAGTGAAGCGCTTCCGGGGGCAGATACGCAGTATTTT. The encoded protein is CASSEALPGADTQYF.

On this clone itself: Mismatch with germline at one junction end may stem from a read error. The chain is built from TRBV7-8 and TRBJ2-5; 7 bases are a match to TRBD2. The CDR3 contains 17 residues. The germline gives CDR1 SGHVS, CDR2 FQNEAQ. The CDR3 DNA sequence: TGTGCCAGCAGCCTCCGGGCGGCGGGGAGGGTACAAGAGGCCCAGTACTTC. This gives the protein CASSLRAAGRVQEAQYF.

The chain carries TRBV5-1 and TRBJ1-2; a weak D match, TRBD1 (5 bases). The germline V and J ends were trimmed by 2 bases and 6 bases, with 14 bases remaining between them. The CDR3 has 14 amino acids. CDR1 is SGHRS, CDR2 YFSETQ, per germline. Written as DNA, the CDR3 is TGCGCCAGCAGCTTCCAGGGAAATAGCAATGGCTACACCTTC. It is translated as CASSFQGNSNGYTF.

Comments on this clone: At the DNA level, this CDR3 is encoded by other sequences in the same sample as well. The rearrangement joins TRBV5-1 to TRBJ1-2; 8 bases agree with TRBD1. CDR1 and CDR2 from the germline V gene are SGHRS and YFSETQ. V shed 4 bases, J shed 6 bases, and the junction held 5 bases outside the gene matches. This CDR3 contains 13 residues. CDR3 loop: CASSPGQGNGYTF. The CDR3 nucleotides read TGCGCCAGCAGCCCCGGACAGGGTAATGGCTACACCTTC.

The chain employs TRBV24-1 and TRBJ1-1; TRBD1 matches at 7 bases. The CDR3 covers 15 residues. Germline V gives CDR1 KGHDR, CDR2 SFDVKD. V dropped 5 bases and J dropped 1; count of bases not matched to a gene: 6. CDR3 amino acids: CATSGRGTANTEAFF. The DNA of the CDR3 is TGTGCCACCAGTGGGAGGGGGACAGCGAACACTGAAGCTTTCTTT.

The CDR3 here is CASSKDRGRYEQYF. The DNA for the CDR3 is TGTGCCAGCAGCAAGGACAGGGGGCGGTACGAGCAGTACTTC. The chain employs TRBV3-1 (or the pseudogene TRBV3-2) and TRBJ2-7; 11 bases map to TRBD1. The CDR3 is made up of 14 amino acids. After removal of 5 bases from V and 4 bases from J, the junction contained 4 bases not matched to a gene. Germline loops: CDR1 LGHDT, CDR2 YNNKEL (reference sequence).

This sequence joins TRBV5-1 and TRBJ2-7, with 8 bases lining up with TRBD1. After removal of 5 bases from V and 2 bases from J, the junction contained 6 bases not matched to a gene. The CDR3 loop spans 14 amino acids. Germline CDR1 reads SGHRS; CDR2 reads YFSETQ. As DNA, the CDR3 is TGCGCCAGCAGGCCCGGGACAGGTCCCTACGAGCAGTACTTC. It translates to CASRPGTGPYEQYF.